This entry lists 19 T cell receptor beta chains sequenced from one sample in a study of T cells in women clearing cervical HPV infection. Here immunoSEQ multiplex PCR was the method, and the copy in TCRdb shows in-frame clones only, minus some. The specimen's table records tens of thousands of clones. Sequenced sample: blood buffy coat. These receptor sequences come from a woman aged 18 to 69 with a cervical HPV16 infection that either progressed to CIN3+ or cleared (not recorded which).

The CDR3 bases that were read are TGTGCCACCATGTCAGGGGGCGATGGT. This encodes CATMSGGDG. In full, the CDR3 reads CATMSGGDGQYF. The rearrangement links TRBV6-2 or TRBV6-3 to TRBJ2-4; 8 positions match TRBD1. The read ends 3 residues shy of where the CDR3 ends; the end is completed using the germline J gene. The length of the CDR3 is 12 residues. The germline V gene has CDR1 MNHEY and CDR2 SVGEGT.

Remarks on this clone: The read ends 3 residues shy of where the CDR3 ends; the end is completed using the germline J gene. The chain recombines TRBV7-9 with TRBJ1-2; 9 bases are a match to TRBD1. The CDR3 is made up of 14 amino acids. V lost 6 bases, J lost 6 bases, and 8 bases stayed unmatched. Germline CDR1 and CDR2: SEHNR and FQNEAQ (reference sequence). The CDR3 loop reads CASSPGTGSHGYTF. Partial CDR3 DNA: TGTGCCAGCAGTCCCGGGACAGGGAGCCATGGC.

About this clone itself: Read sequence stops 3 residues before the CDR3 end, and the germline J gene provides the missing end. V and J are TRBV7-6 and TRBJ2-5; tentative D call: TRBD2 (5 bases). Germline CDR1 and CDR2: SGHVS and FNYEAQ. This CDR3 has 14 residues. V was trimmed by 2 bases and J by 6 bases, leaving 13 bases between them. Partial CDR3 DNA: TGTGCCAGCAGCTTACCAGGACTGGGCAAGACC. Protein sequence: CASSLPGLGKT. The CDR3 as a whole reads CASSLPGLGKTQYF.

With regard to this clone: The CDR3 is cut off 3 residues early in the read; its end comes from the germline J gene. The rearrangement joins TRBV10-3 to TRBJ2-5; the match to TRBD2 covers 11 bases. CDR1 ENHRY and CDR2 SYGVKD come from the germline V gene. The CDR3 covers 18 residues. Losses at the gene ends were 2 bases for V and 0 bases for J; bases not matched to a gene: 8. The CDR3 is CAISEEGLADWYQETQYF. CDR3 bases read: TGTGCCATCAGTGAGGAGGGACTAGCGGACTGGTACCAAGAGACC.

The CDR3 here is CSAGPSRGGSYNEQFF. The part of the CDR3 DNA that was read is TGCAGTGCTGGCCCCTCCCGGGGGGGTTCCTACAATGAG. This chain uses TRBV20-1 with TRBJ2-1; the match to TRBD2 covers 8 bases. The read ends 3 residues before the CDR3 terminus; that terminus is restored from the germline J gene. The CDR3 has 16 residues. The V gene end was trimmed by 5 bases and the J gene end by 1 base; junction bases not matched to a gene: 10. Germline CDR1 is DFQATT and CDR2 is SNEGSKA (reference sequence).

Comments on this clone: The CDR3 end falls 3 residues outside the read, so it is completed with the germline J gene. V and J are TRBV5-1 and TRBJ1-2, with 9 positions matching TRBD1. Germline V gene data show CDR1 as SGHRS and CDR2 as YFSETQ. The CDR3 is made up of 16 amino acids. Trimming cost V 0 bases and J 3 bases; bases outside gene matches: 6. CDR3 in amino acids: CASSLGDGTGHYGYTF. CDR3 bases read: TGCGCCAGCAGCTTGGGGGACGGGACAGGGCACTATGGC.

Partial CDR3 DNA: TGTGCCAGCAGCTACAGGGCGAACACCGGGGAG. Amino acid sequence: CASSYRANTGE. The complete CDR3 reads CASSYRANTGELFF. The chain employs TRBV5-4 and TRBJ2-2, with D tentatively TRBD1 (6 bases). The CDR3 goes on 3 residues after the read ends, and that part is filled in from the germline J gene. CDR1 is SGHNT, CDR2 YYREEE, per germline (reference sequence). The CDR3 totals 14 residues. V gave up 3 bases and J gave up 0 bases, with 6 bases separating them.

Comments on this clone: The read halts 3 residues ahead of the CDR3 end, with the missing end drawn from the germline J gene. This chain connects TRBV18 to TRBJ1-2; D gene uncertain. Germline CDR1 is KGHSH and CDR2 is LQKENI. The CDR3 length is 11 residues. CDR3 in amino acids: CASSPVDTYTF. CDR3 bases read: TGTGCCAGCTCACCGGTAGATACC.

Incomplete CDR3 DNA: TGCGCCAGCAGCGTAGCCGGGACAGGGGGCGGAAATTCACCA. Its protein is CASSVAGTGGGNSP. The entire CDR3 sequence reads CASSVAGTGGGNSPLFF. This chain uses TRBV5-1 with TRBJ1-4, with TRBD1 matching over 12 bases. The read gets to within 3 residues of the CDR3 end, and the germline J gene fills in the rest. The CDR3 length is 17 residues. Germline V CDR1 and CDR2: SGHRS, YFSETQ.

About this clone itself: The CDR3 is cut off 3 residues early in the read; its end comes from the germline J gene. This chain uses TRBV18 with TRBJ1-1, with 10 bases aligning to TRBD1. Germline lookup yields CDR1 KGHSH and CDR2 LQKENI. There are 20 residues in the CDR3. The J segment lost 6 bases and the V segment lost 5 bases, leaving 24 bases of the junction unmatched. CDR3: CASSLHPGTGAKGGRPEAFF. CDR3 DNA (partial): TGTGCCAGCTCATTACACCCCGGGACAGGGGCCAAAGGGGGGAGGCCTGAA.

Turning to this clone: The observed sequence ends 3 residues before the CDR3 terminus, with the missing tail filled in from the germline J gene. The chain links TRBV29-1 to TRBJ1-2, with D possibly being TRBD1 (5 bases). The V and J ends lost 3 bases and 4 bases respectively, with 12 bases between them. Germline V gives CDR1 SQVTM, CDR2 ANQGSEA. The CDR3 has 13 residues. This chain's CDR3 is CSVEPRGAYGYTF. The CDR3 bases that were read are TGCAGCGTTGAGCCTCGAGGGGCCTATGGC.

With regard to this clone: The read ends 3 residues shy of where the CDR3 ends; the end is completed using the germline J gene. The chain uses TRBV27 and TRBJ2-7; 9 nucleotides line up with TRBD2. The CDR3 is 16 amino acids. The germline V gene encodes CDR1 MNHEY and CDR2 SMNVEV (reference sequence). Trimming cost V 0 bases and J 3 bases; bases outside gene matches: 6. CDR3 DNA (partial): TGTGCCAGCAGTTTATCGGTCACTAGCGGGTACTACGAG. Translating it yields CASSLSVTSGYYE. The full CDR3 is CASSLSVTSGYYEQYF.

The sequenced part of the CDR3 DNA is TGTGCCAGCAGCCCAACAGGGGCGGCTTCACCC. It codes for CASSPTGAASP. The whole CDR3 region reads CASSPTGAASPLHF. The chain has TRBV2 and TRBJ1-6; 7 bases match TRBD1. The read ends 3 residues early relative to the CDR3; the germline J gene fills the gap. V shed 6 bases, J shed 9 bases, and the junction held 8 bases outside the gene matches. Germline V gene sequence: CDR1 SNHLY, CDR2 FYNNEI. CDR3 size: 14 residues.

The CDR3 sequence: CASSQQGQGNSPLFF. The sequenced CDR3 bases are TGTGCCAGCAGCCAACAGGGACAGGGTAATTCACCG. This chain joins TRBV7-9 and TRBJ2-2; 9 positions match TRBD1. The read terminates 3 residues before the CDR3 end, so the remaining end is supplied by the germline J gene. CDR1 and CDR2 (germline): SEHNR, FQNEAQ (reference sequence). The CDR3 extends over 15 amino acids.

With respect to this clone: The CDR3 end lies 3 residues beyond the end of the read and is filled in from the germline J gene. The chain joins TRBV6-2 or TRBV6-3 to TRBJ2-2; a possible D gene is TRBD1 (5 bases). CDR1 MNHEY and CDR2 SVGEGT come from the germline V gene. V was trimmed by 2 bases and J by 7 bases, leaving 14 bases between them. This CDR3 is 15 amino acids long. The DNA read from the CDR3 is TGTGCCAGCAGTTACGACGCAGGGTGGAACGGGGAG. Protein: CASSYDAGWNGE. The whole CDR3 sequence reads CASSYDAGWNGELFF.

To note about this clone: Coverage ceases 3 residues before the CDR3 finishes, and the germline J gene fills in the end. The chain is built from TRBV6-2 or TRBV6-3 and TRBJ1-1, with 11 bases that match TRBD1. The V gene's germline CDR1 is MNHEY and CDR2 SVGEGT. After removal of 6 bases from V and 6 bases from J, the junction contained 6 bases not matched to a gene. The CDR3 runs 14 residues. Partial CDR3 DNA: TGTGCCAGCAGACGGACAGGGGGCCGACCTGAA. It yields the protein CASRRTGGRPE. Given in full, the CDR3 is CASRRTGGRPEAFF.

Comments on this clone: The read halts 3 residues ahead of the CDR3 end, with the missing end drawn from the germline J gene. This chain links TRBV20-1 with TRBJ2-7; tentatively, D is TRBD1 (6 bases). Trimming shortened V by 5 bases and J by 3 bases, and 11 bases separated the two germline ends. Per germline, CDR1 DFQATT and CDR2 SNEGSKA (reference sequence). The CDR3 is 12 amino acids. The CDR3 sequence is CSAGGGDYEQYF. The sequenced CDR3 bases are TGCAGTGCTGGGGGCGGTGACTACGAG.

Notes on this clone: The read falls 3 residues short of the CDR3 end, and the missing part is taken from the germline J gene. The rearrangement joins TRBV19 to TRBJ2-1; 9 bases agree with TRBD2. This CDR3 is built from 15 residues. Germline V gene lookup returns CDR1 LNHDA and CDR2 SQIVND (reference sequence). J lost 5 bases, V lost 3 bases, and 5 bases had no gene match. CDR3 region: CASSIRQREDNEQFF. CDR3 bases read: TGTGCCAGTAGTATCAGACAGCGGGAGGACAATGAG.

Turning to this clone: The read halts 3 residues ahead of the CDR3 end, with the missing end drawn from the germline J gene. The chain is built from TRBV19 and TRBJ2-3, with 10 nucleotides matching TRBD2. The germline gives CDR1 LNHDA, CDR2 SQIVND (reference sequence). The CDR3 is 17 amino acids. J was trimmed by 0 bases and V by 3 bases; bases with no gene match: 6. CDR3 DNA, as far as it was read: TGTGCCAGTAGTATCGCCGGACTAGCGGCTAGCACAGATACG. Protein: CASSIAGLAASTDT. The complete CDR3 protein is CASSIAGLAASTDTQYF.